The sequence of this TCR beta chain was determined in a study of response to subunit inactivated influenza vaccine. TCRdb fed the RT-PCR reads into MiXCR, producing one record per CDR3 protein. The table lists about 570,000 distinct CDR3 sequences, 11% of them singletons. V lost 5 bases and J lost 8, with 15 bases in between. This CDR3 is built from 14 residues. On this clonotype: The target antigen is unknown.

Broader study findings: The study's authors posited that every seasonal influenza vaccination enlists few new T cells.

These same records also appear under a second study, on T cells expressing NK-cell markers. That work contributes: UMIs accompanied the 5'RACE template switching by which TCR beta cDNA was made. Dominant NKG2C+ clonotypes made up roughly 1.0-7.0% of CD8+ T cells in roughly 6 donors.

The receptor was isolated from a man aged 45-65 years who received an inactivated influenza vaccine. The sample consisted of PBMCs from blood, taken on the day of vaccination. This chain connects TRBV12-3 or TRBV12-4 to TRBJ1-4; no reliable D call. The CDR3 DNA follows: TGTGCCAGCAGTCCCCTCCCCGGACGGGAAAAACTGTTTTTT. Residues: CASSPLPGREKLFF.